This T cell receptor (beta chain) was recorded in a study of blood T cell repertoires in COVID-19. In the authors' workflow: Using reference gene primer amplification, nucleated cell counts were estimated. Sequenced by immunoSEQ multiplex PCR; TCRdb stores in-frame clones only, minus some. V, J and clone size were drawn from that table, and D and trimming were deduced from the DNA. In the table there are 150,000 or so clones, around nine tenths of which are singletons. Sequencing input: peripheral blood. This sequence originates from a man in his sixties with COVID-19, enrolled during active disease.

CDR3 amino acids: CASSSLGGGYGYTF. The CDR3 coding sequence is TGCGCCAGCAGCTCCCTGGGGGGGGGCTATGGCTACACCTTC. The chain carries TRBV5-1 and TRBJ1-2; D is perhaps TRBD1 (5 bases). Trimming cost V 3 bases and J 4 bases, with 13 bases left between them. This CDR3 is 14 amino acids long. Germline CDR1 SGHRS, CDR2 YFSETQ.